The T cell receptor (beta chain) described here comes from a study of shared clonotypes between healthy human individuals. About the study: Contributing individuals were two females and a few males aged 18 to 49.

The V end was cut by 1 base, the J end by 2 bases, with 14 bases between. The CDR3 has 16 amino acids. The germline CDR1 and CDR2 sequences are SEHNR and FQNEAQ (reference sequence). General observations from the study: Generation probability values for non-shared clonotypes were lower than those for clonotypes shared by all four donors. Deeper or shallower sequencing was expected to change how clonotypes are shared among donors.

In regard to this clone: Its antigen is not known.

It was CD45RO-negative cells, positively selected for CCR7, that made up naive CD8 cells, with terminally differentiated effector memory CD45RA+ cells excluded. Only Caucasian adults living in Nashville, Tennessee served as donors. Assay: immunoSEQ multiplex PCR; the TCRdb copy retains only in-frame clones and omits some. The table has about 2 million clones, over 85% seen once. The sequenced material came from naive CD8+ T cells sorted from blood. This TCR was recovered from a young man in good health. The chain employs TRBV7-9 and TRBJ2-5, with D tentatively TRBD1 (6 bases). The DNA of the CDR3 is TGTGCCAGCAGCTTAGTCCCAGGGGCTACACAAGAGACCCAGTACTTC. Amino acid sequence: CASSLVPGATQETQYF.